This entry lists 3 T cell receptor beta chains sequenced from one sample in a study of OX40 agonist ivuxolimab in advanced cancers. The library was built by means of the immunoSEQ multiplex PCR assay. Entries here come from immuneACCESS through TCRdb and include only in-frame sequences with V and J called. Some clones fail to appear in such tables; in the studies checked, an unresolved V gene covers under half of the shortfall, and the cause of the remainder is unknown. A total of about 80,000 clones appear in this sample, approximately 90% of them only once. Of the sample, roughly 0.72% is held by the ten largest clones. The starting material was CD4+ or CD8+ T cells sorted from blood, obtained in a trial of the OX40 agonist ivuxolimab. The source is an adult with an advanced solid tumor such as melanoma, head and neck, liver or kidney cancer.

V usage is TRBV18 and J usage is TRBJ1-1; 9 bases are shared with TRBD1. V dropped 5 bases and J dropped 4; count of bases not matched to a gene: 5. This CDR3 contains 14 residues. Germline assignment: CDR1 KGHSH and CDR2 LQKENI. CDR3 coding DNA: TGTGCCAGCTCAATACAGGGGGCCAGCACTGAAGCTTTCTTT. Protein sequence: CASSIQGASTEAFF.

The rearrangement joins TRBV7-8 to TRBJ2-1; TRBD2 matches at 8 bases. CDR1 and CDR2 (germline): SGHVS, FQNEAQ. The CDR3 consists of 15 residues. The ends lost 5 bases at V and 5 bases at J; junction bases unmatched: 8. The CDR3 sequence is CASSPGLVINNEQFF. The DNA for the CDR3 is TGTGCCAGCAGCCCGGGACTAGTGATAAACAATGAGCAGTTCTTC.

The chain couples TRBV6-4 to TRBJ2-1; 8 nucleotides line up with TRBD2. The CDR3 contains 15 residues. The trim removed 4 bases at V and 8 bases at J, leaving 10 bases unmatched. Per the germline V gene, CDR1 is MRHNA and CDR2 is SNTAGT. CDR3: CASSAVPSGLDEQFF. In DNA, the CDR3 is TGTGCCAGCAGTGCCGTACCTAGCGGGCTGGATGAGCAGTTCTTC.